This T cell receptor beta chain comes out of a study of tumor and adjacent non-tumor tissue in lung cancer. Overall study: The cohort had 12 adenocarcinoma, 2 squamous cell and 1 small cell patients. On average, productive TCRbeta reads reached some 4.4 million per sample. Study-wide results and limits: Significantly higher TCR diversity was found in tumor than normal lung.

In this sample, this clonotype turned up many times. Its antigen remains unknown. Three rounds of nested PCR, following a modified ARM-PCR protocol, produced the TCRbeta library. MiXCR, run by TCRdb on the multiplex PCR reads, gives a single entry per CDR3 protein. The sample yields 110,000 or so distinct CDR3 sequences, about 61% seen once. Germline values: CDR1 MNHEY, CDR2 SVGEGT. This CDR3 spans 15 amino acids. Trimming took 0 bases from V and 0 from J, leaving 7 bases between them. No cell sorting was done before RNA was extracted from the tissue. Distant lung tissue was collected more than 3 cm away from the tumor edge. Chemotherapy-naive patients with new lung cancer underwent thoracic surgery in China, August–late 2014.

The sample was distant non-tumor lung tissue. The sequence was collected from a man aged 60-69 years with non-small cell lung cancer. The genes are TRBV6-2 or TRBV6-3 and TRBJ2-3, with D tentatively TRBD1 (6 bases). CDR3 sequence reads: CASSYSTGSTDTQYF. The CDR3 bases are TGTGCCAGCAGTTACTCCACAGGGAGCACAGATACGCAGTATTTT.